These T cell receptor beta chains were read from a single sample in a study of T cell repertoires in cytomegalovirus infection. Each CDR3 protein gets one entry after TCRdb re-called the reads with MiXCR. Of about 310,000 distinct CDR3 sequences in the sample, approximately 25% were seen once. Which antigens these TCRs recognize remains unknown. The sequencing here drew on cultured PBMCs, taken from culture after CMV antigen stimulation. All receptors derive from a human donor in good health (CMV status not recorded). Some clones in this sample may be carry-over from other donors' samples. The CDR3 runs from the conserved cysteine through the conserved F or W. D genes are given only for firm matches. Size is stated for part of the rows, as once, few or many counts, or as a class when the clone is expanded.

V gene	J gene	D gene	clone size	CDR3 protein	CDR3 DNA
TRBV7-8	TRBJ1-4	NA	few	CASRVTDRNEKLFF	TGTGCCAGCAGAGTTACGGACCGTAATGAAAAACTGTTTTTT
TRBV29-1	TRBJ2-3	TRBD2	NA	CSVARRLATDTQYF	TGCAGCGTCGCTAGGAGACTAGCGACAGATACGCAGTATTTT
TRBV7-2	TRBJ2-1	TRBD2	many	CASSLTSGSHNEQFF	TGTGCCAGCAGCTTGACTAGCGGGAGTCACAATGAGCAGTTCTTC
TRBV7-2	TRBJ1-5	NA	few	CASSLEPPYSNQPQHF	TGTGCCAGCAGCTTAGAACCGCCGTATAGCAATCAGCCCCAGCATTTT
TRBV20-1	TRBJ2-1	NA	few	CSARMGDFYNEQFF	TGCAGTGCTAGAATGGGTGACTTCTACAATGAGCAGTTCTTC
TRBV7-6	TRBJ2-5	NA	many	CASSRDQEETQYF	TGTGCCAGCAGCCGGGACCAGGAAGAGACCCAGTACTTC
TRBV7-2	TRBJ1-4	TRBD1	NA	CASSLQSRDSLLFF	TGTGCCAGCAGCTTACAAAGCCGGGACAGCCTGCTGTTTTTT
TRBV7-9	TRBJ2-7	TRBD1	many	CASSLVGQGELEQYF	TGTGCCAGCAGCTTAGTGGGACAGGGGGAACTCGAGCAGTACTTC
TRBV12-3/TRBV12-4	TRBJ1-4	NA	many	CASTLGQTTNEKLFF	TGTGCCAGCACCCTGGGCCAGACAACTAATGAAAAACTGTTTTTT
TRBV7-3	TRBJ2-2	TRBD1	NA	CASSTQGTANTGELFF	TGTGCCAGCAGCACTCAAGGGACAGCTAACACCGGGGAGCTGTTTTTT
TRBV4-3	TRBJ1-6	NA	few	CASSQDWVVGSPLHF	TGCGCCAGCAGCCAAGATTGGGTAGTCGGTTCACCCCTCCACTTT
TRBV7-2	TRBJ1-3	NA	few	CASSLDAGAGGNTIYF	TGTGCCAGCAGCTTAGACGCGGGCGCGGGGGGAAACACCATATATTTT
TRBV20-1	TRBJ1-1	TRBD1	NA	CSAPTGEGTEAFF	TGCAGTGCTCCTACAGGGGAGGGAACTGAAGCTTTCTTT
TRBV11-2	TRBJ2-3	TRBD2	NA	CASSPGTSGRARTDTQYF	TGTGCCAGCAGCCCCGGGACTAGCGGGAGGGCCAGGACAGATACGCAGTATTTT
TRBV10-3	TRBJ2-5	TRBD2	NA	CAISRTSDETQYF	TGTGCCATCAGTAGGACTAGTGATGAGACCCAGTACTTC
TRBV7-9	TRBJ2-3	TRBD2	few	CASSLVHRAGGTQYF	TGTGCCAGCAGCTTAGTGCACAGAGCGGGGGGTACGCAGTATTTT
TRBV30	TRBJ2-3	TRBD1	few	CAWSWTGTSTDTQYF	TGTGCCTGGAGCTGGACAGGGACGAGCACAGATACGCAGTATTTT
TRBV30	TRBJ1-1	NA	NA	CAWSSTEALAFF	TGTGCCTGGAGTTCCACGGAAGCGTTAGCTTTCTTT
TRBV6-2/TRBV6-3	TRBJ2-1	TRBD2	few	CASSSKRGEQFF	TGTGCCAGCAGTTCTAAGCGGGGTGAGCAGTTCTTC
TRBV6-5	TRBJ2-7	NA	NA	CASSYVRNGGYEQYF	TGTGCCAGCAGTTACGTACGGAACGGGGGTTACGAGCAGTACTTC
TRBV7-6	TRBJ2-1	TRBD1	many	CASSLGRGRNNEQFF	TGTGCCAGCAGCTTAGGAAGGGGGCGGAACAATGAGCAGTTCTTC
TRBV7-9	TRBJ2-5	NA	few	CASSRESTYEEGETQYF	TGTGCCAGCAGCCGAGAGAGTACCTATGAGGAGGGGGAGACCCAGTACTTC
TRBV28	TRBJ1-1	TRBD1	NA	CASRIPGTVNTEAFF	TGTGCCAGCAGGATTCCCGGGACAGTGAACACTGAAGCTTTCTTT
TRBV7-3	TRBJ1-1	NA	few	CASSFGALRDHSEAFF	TGTGCCAGCAGCTTCGGAGCATTACGGGATCACTCGGAAGCTTTCTTT
TRBV18	TRBJ1-2	NA	once	CASSLSDNSGHGYTF	TGTGCCAGCTCACTGTCCGACAACAGCGGACATGGCTACACCTTC
TRBV11-2	TRBJ2-5	TRBD2	few	CASSSWGLADQETQYF	TGTGCCAGCAGCTCGTGGGGACTAGCGGACCAAGAGACCCAGTACTTC
TRBV6-1	TRBJ1-2	NA	few	CASSREVGVLHGYTF	TGTGCCAGCAGCCGCGAGGTCGGGGTATTGCATGGCTACACCTTC
TRBV27	TRBJ1-5	NA	many	CASSLSFGRTVNQPQHF	TGTGCCAGCAGTTTAAGTTTTGGACGGACAGTAAATCAGCCCCAGCATTTT
TRBV20-1	TRBJ1-1	NA	few	CSARGFRNTEAFF	TGCAGTGCTCGGGGATTCCGGAACACTGAAGCTTTCTTT
TRBV19	TRBJ2-1	TRBD2	NA	CASRDSRTSGRHEQFF	TGTGCCAGTAGAGACAGTCGGACTAGCGGGAGACATGAGCAGTTCTTC
TRBV12-3/TRBV12-4	TRBJ2-4	NA	NA	CASSLRAKNIQYF	TGTGCCAGCAGTTTACGCGCCAAAAACATTCAGTACTTC
TRBV5-1	TRBJ2-3	NA	few	CASSLGQRSTDTQYF	TGCGCCAGCAGCTTGGGACAGAGAAGCACAGATACGCAGTATTTT
TRBV20-1	TRBJ2-1	TRBD2	NA	CSARDAGGSPSNEQFF	TGCAGTGCTAGAGACGCGGGAGGATCGCCAAGCAATGAGCAGTTCTTC
TRBV19	TRBJ1-5	TRBD1	NA	CASREQDRSYTRNQPQHF	TGTGCCAGTAGGGAGCAGGACAGGTCATATACCCGCAATCAGCCCCAGCATTTT
TRBV19	TRBJ2-3	TRBD2	many	CASSIPAGTSGDTQYF	TGTGCCAGTAGTATCCCCGCCGGGACTAGCGGAGATACGCAGTATTTT
TRBV6-1	TRBJ2-3	NA	few	CASSRIQGSSTDTQYF	TGTGCCAGCAGTAGGATCCAGGGATCTAGCACAGATACGCAGTATTTT
TRBV5-1	TRBJ1-3	NA	few	CASSLTIQGSGNTIYF	TGCGCCAGCAGCCTCACTATTCAGGGGAGTGGAAACACCATATATTTT
TRBV7-2	TRBJ1-5	NA	NA	CASSFRRSNQPQHF	TGTGCCAGCAGCTTTCGACGGAGCAATCAGCCCCAGCATTTT
TRBV2	TRBJ2-1	NA	NA	CASSPHDSYNEQFF	TGTGCCAGCAGTCCACATGATTCCTACAATGAGCAGTTCTTC
TRBV15	TRBJ2-1	NA	few	CATSRTTQDEQFF	TGTGCCACCAGCCGGACGACCCAGGATGAGCAGTTCTTC
TRBV6-8	TRBJ2-1	NA	NA	CASSSPWGEQFF	TGTGCCAGCAGCAGCCCTTGGGGTGAGCAGTTCTTC
TRBV10-3	TRBJ1-4	NA	few	CAISESGVAVGFYEKLFF	TGTGCCATCAGTGAGTCGGGGGTCGCCGTAGGGTTTTATGAAAAACTGTTTTTT